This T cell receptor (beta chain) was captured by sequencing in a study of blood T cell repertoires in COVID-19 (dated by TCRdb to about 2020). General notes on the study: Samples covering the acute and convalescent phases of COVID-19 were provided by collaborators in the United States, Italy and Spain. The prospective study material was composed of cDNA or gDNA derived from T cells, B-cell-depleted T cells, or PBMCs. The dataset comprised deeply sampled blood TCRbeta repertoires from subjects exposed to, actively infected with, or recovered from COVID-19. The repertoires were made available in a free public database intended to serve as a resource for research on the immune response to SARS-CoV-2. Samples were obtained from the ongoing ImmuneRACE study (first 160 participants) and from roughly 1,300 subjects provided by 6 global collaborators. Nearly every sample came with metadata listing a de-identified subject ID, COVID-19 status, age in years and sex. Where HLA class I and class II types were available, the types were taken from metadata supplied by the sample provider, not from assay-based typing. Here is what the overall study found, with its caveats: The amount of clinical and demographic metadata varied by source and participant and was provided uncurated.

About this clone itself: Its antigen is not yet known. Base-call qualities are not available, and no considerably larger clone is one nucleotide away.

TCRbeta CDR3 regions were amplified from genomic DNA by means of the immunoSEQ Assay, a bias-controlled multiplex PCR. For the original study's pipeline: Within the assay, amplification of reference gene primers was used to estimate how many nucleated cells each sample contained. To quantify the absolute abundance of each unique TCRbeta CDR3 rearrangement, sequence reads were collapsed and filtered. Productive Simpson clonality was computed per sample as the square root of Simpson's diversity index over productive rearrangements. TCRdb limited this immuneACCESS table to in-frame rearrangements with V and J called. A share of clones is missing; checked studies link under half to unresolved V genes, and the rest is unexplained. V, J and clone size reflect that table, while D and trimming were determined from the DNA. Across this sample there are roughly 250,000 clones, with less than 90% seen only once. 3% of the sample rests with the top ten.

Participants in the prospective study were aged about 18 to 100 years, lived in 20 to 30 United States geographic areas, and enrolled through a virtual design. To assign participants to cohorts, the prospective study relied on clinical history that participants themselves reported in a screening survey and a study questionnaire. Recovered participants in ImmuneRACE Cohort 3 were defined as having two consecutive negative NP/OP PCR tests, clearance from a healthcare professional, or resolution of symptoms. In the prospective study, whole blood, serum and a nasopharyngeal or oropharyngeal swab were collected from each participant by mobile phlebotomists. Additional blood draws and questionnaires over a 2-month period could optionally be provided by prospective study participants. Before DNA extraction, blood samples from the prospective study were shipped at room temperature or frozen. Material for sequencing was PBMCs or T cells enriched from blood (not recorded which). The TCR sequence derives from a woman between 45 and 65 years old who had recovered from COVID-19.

The nucleotides are TGTGCCAGCAGCTTCCCGACAGGCGGAAATTCACCCCTCCACTTT. This sequence encodes CASSFPTGGNSPLHF. The chain is assembled from TRBV7-9 and TRBJ1-6, with a weak D call of TRBD1 (6 bases match). CDR1 is given as SEHNR and CDR2 as FQNEAQ, both from the germline V gene (reference sequence). The CDR3 contains 15 residues, cysteine and phenylalanine counted. The sequence is cut down to CDR3 DNA, 45 bases in frame from base 1. A distance of 13 bases separates the germline ends of V and J, which lose 3 bases and 7 bases respectively.